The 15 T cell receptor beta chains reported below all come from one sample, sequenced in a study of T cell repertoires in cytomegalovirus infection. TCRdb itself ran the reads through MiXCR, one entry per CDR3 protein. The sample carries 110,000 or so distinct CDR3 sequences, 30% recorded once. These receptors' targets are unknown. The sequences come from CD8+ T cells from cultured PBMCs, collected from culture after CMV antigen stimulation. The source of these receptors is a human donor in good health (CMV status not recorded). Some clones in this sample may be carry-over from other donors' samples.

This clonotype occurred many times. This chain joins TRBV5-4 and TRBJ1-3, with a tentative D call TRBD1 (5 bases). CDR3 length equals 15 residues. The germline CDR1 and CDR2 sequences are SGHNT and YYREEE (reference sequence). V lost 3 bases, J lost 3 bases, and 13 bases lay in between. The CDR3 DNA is TGTGCCAGCAGCTCCGGAGGGGCGAATGGAAACACCATATATTTT. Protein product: CASSSGGANGNTIYF.

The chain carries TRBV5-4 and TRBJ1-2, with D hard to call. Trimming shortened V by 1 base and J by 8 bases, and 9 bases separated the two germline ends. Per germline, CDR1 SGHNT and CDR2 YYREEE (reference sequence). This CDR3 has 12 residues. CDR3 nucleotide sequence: TGTGCCAGCAGCTTGTACGAGGAGGGCTACACCTTC. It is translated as CASSLYEEGYTF.

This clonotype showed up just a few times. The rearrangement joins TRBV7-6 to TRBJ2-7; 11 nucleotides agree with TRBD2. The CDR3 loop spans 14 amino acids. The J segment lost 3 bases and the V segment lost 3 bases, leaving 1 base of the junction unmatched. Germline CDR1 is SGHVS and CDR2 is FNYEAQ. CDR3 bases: TGTGCCAGCAGCTTCACTAGCGGGGGCTACGAGCAGTACTTC. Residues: CASSFTSGGYEQYF.

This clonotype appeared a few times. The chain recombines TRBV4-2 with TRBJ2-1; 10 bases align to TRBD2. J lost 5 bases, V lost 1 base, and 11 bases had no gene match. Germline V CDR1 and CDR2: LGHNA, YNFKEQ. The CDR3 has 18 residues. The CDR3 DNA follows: TGTGCCAGCAGCCAAGTGGGAGGGGGCCTAGCGGGAGACAATGAGCAGTTCTTC. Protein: CASSQVGGGLAGDNEQFF.

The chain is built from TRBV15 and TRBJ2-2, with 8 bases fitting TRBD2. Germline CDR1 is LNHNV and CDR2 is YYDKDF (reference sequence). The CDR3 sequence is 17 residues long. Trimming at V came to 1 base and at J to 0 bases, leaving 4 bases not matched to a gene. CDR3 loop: CATSRGRGATNTGELFF. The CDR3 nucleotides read TGTGCCACCAGCAGAGGGCGGGGGGCAACGAACACCGGGGAGCTGTTTTTT.

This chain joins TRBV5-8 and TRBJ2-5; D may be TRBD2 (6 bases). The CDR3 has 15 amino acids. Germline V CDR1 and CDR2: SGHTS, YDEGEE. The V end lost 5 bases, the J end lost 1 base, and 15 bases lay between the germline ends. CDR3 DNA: TGTGCCAGCAGGAGTTGGGGGGATTCCCAAGAGACCCAGTACTTC. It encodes CASRSWGDSQETQYF.

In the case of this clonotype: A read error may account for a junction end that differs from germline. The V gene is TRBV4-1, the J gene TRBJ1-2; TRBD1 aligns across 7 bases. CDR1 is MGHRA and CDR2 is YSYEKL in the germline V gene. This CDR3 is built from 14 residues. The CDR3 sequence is CASSPLGGLYGYTF. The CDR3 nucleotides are TGTGCCAGCAGCCCGTTAGGGGGCTTGTATGGCTACACCTTC.

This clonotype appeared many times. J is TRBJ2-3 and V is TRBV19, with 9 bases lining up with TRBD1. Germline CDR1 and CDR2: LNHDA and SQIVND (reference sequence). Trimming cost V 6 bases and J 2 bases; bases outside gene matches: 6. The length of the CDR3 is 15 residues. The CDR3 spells CASSPTGGLTDTQYF. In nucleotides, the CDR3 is TGTGCCAGTAGCCCCACAGGGGGCCTCACAGATACGCAGTATTTT.

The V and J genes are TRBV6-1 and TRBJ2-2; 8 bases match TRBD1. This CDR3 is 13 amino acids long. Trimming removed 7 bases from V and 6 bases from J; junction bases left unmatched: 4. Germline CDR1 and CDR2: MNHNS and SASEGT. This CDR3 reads CASNTGGSGELFF. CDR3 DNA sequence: TGTGCCAGCAACACAGGGGGATCCGGGGAGCTGTTTTTT.

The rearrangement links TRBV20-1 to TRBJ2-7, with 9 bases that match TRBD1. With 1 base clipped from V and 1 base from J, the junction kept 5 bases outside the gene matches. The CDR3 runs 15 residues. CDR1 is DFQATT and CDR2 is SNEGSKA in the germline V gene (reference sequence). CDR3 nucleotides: TGCAGTGCTAGAGGGGACAGGGTTGGTTCCTACGAGCAGTACTTC. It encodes CSARGDRVGSYEQYF.

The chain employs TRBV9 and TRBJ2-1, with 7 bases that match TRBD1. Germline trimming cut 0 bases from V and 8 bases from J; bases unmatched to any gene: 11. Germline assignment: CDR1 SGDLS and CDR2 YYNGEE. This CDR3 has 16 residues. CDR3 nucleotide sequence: TGTGCCAGCAGCGTAGGAGGGACAGTAGGGGCCCATGAGCAGTTCTTC. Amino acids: CASSVGGTVGAHEQFF.

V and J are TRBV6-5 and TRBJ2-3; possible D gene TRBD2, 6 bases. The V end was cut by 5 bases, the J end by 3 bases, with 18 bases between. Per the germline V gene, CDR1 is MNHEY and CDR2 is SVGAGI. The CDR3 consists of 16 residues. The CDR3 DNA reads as TGTGCCAGCAGTCACGGGGGACTCACAAGAACAGATACGCAGTATTTT. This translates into CASSHGGLTRTDTQYF.

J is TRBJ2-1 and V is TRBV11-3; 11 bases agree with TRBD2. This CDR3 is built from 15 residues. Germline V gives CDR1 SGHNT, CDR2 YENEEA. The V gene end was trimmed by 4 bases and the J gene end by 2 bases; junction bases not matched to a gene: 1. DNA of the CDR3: TGTGCCAGCAGCTCGACTAGCGGGGCCTACAATGAGCAGTTCTTC. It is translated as CASSSTSGAYNEQFF.

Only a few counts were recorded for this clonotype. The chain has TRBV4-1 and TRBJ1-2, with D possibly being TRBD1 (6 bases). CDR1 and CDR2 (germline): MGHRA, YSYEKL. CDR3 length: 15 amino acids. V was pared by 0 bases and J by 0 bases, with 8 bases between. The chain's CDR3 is CASSQDGGPNYGYTF. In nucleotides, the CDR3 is TGCGCCAGCAGCCAAGACGGGGGCCCTAACTATGGCTACACCTTC.

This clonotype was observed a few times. As DNA, the CDR3 is TGTGCCAGCAGTGAACGCCACTACAATGAGCAGTTCTTC. This gives the protein CASSERHYNEQFF. This chain uses TRBV6-1 with TRBJ2-1; D gene unclear. Trimming stripped 2 bases from V and 3 bases from J, with 5 bases between. The CDR3 is 13 amino acids. The V gene's germline CDR1 is MNHNS and CDR2 SASEGT.